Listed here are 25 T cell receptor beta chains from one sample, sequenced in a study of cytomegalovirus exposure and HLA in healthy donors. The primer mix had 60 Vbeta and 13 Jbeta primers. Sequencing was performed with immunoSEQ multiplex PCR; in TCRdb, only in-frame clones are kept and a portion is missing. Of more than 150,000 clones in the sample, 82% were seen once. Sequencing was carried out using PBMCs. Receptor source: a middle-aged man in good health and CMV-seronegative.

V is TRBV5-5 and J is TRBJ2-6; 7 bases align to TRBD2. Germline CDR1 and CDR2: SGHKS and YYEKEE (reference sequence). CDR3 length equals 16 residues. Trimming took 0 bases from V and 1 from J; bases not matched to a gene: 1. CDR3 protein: CASSLAGGSGANVLTF. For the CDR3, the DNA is TGTGCCAGCAGCTTGGCCGGGGGGTCTGGGGCCAACGTCCTGACTTTC.

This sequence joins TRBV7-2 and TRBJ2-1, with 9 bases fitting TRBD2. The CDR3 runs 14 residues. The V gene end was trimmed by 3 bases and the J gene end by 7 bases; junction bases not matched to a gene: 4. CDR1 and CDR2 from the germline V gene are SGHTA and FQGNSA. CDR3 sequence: CASSFGGGANEQFF. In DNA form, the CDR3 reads TGTGCCAGCAGCTTTGGCGGGGGGGCGAATGAGCAGTTCTTC.

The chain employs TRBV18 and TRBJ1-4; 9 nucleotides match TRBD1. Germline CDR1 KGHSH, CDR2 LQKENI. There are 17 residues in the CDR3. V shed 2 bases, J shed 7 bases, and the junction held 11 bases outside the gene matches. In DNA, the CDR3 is TGTGCCAGCTCACCAACGCCCCTCGGGACAGGGATTGAAAAACTGTTTTTT. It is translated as CASSPTPLGTGIEKLFF.

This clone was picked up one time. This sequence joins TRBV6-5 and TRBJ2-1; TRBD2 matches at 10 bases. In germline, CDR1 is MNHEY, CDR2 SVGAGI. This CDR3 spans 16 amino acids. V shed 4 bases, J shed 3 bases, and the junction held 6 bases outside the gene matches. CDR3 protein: CASSFRTSGGYNEQFF. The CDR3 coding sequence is TGTGCCAGCAGTTTCCGGACTAGCGGCGGCTACAATGAGCAGTTCTTC.

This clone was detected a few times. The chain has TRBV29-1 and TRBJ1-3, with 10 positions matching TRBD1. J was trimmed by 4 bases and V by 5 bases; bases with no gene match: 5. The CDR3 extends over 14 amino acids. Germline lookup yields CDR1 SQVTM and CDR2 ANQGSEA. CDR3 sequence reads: CSVRGTGEGNTIYF. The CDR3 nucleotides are TGCAGCGTTCGGGGGACAGGGGAAGGAAACACCATATATTTT.

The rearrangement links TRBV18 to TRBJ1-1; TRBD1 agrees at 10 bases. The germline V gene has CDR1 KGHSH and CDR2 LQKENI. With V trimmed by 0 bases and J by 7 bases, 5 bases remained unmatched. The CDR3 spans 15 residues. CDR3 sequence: CASSPPGTGDGEAFF. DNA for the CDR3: TGTGCCAGCTCACCACCCGGGACAGGGGATGGTGAAGCTTTCTTT.

CDR3 loop: CASSRRGGNYGYTF. In nucleotides, the CDR3 is TGTGCCAGCAGTCGAAGGGGGGGCAACTATGGCTACACCTTC. The chain has TRBV6-5 and TRBJ1-2; possible D gene TRBD1, 6 bases. Germline V gene lookup returns CDR1 MNHEY and CDR2 SVGAGI. With 5 bases removed from V and 2 bases from J, the gap between germline ends came to 12 bases. The CDR3 totals 14 residues.

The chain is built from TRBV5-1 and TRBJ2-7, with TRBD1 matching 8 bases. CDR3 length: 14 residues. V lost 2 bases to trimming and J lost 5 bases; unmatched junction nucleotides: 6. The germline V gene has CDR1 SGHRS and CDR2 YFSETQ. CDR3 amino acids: CASSFGAGGNEQYF. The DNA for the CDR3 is TGCGCCAGCAGCTTTGGGGCAGGGGGCAACGAGCAGTACTTC. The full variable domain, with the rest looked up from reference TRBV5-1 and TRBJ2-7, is KAGVTQTPRYLIKTRGQQVTLSCSPISGHRSVSWYQQTPGQGLQFLFEYFSETQRNKGNFPGRFSGRQFSNSRSEMNVSTLELGDSALYLCASSFGAGGNEQYFGPGTRLTVT.

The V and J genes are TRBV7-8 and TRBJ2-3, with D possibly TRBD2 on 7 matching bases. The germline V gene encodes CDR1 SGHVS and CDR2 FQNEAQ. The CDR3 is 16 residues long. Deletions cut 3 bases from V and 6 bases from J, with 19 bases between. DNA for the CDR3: TGTGCCAGCAGCTTGAAATCCGTACAGGGAGGGGATACGCAGTATTTT. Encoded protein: CASSLKSVQGGDTQYF.

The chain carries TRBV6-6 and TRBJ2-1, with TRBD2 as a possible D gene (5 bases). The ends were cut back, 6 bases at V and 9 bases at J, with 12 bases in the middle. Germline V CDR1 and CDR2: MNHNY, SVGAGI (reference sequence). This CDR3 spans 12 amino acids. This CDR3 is CASSPAGGEQFF. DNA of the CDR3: TGTGCCAGCAGCCCCGCTGGAGGTGAGCAGTTCTTC.

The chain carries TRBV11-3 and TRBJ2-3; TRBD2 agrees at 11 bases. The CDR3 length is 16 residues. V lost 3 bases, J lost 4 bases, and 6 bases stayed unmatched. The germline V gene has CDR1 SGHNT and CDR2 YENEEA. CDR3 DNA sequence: TGTGCCAGCAGCTTTATAGCGGGGGGGGTCGCAGATACGCAGTATTTT. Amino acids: CASSFIAGGVADTQYF.

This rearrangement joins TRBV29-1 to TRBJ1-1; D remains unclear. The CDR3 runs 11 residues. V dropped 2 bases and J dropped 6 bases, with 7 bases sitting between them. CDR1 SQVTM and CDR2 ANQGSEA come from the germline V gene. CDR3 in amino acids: CSVESEAEAFF. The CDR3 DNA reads TGCAGCGTTGAAAGTGAGGCTGAAGCTTTCTTT.

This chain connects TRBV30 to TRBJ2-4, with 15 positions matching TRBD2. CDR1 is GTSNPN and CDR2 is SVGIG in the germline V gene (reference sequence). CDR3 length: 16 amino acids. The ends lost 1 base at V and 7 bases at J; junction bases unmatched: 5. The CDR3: CAWSGTSGRALNIQYF. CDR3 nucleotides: TGTGCCTGGAGTGGGACTAGCGGGAGGGCCTTGAACATTCAGTACTTC. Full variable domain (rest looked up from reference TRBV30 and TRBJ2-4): SQTIHQWPATLVQPVGSPLSLECTVEGTSNPNLYWYRQAAGRGLQLLFYSVGIGQISSEVPQNLSASRPQDRQFILSSKKLLLSDSGFYLCAWSGTSGRALNIQYFGAGTRLSVL.

The CDR3 is CASSSRRTGRTDTQYF. The CDR3 DNA is TGTGCCAGCAGCTCTCGCAGGACAGGCCGCACAGATACGCAGTATTTT. This chain uses TRBV13 with TRBJ2-3, with 7 bases aligning to TRBD1. The CDR3 length is 16 residues. From germline, CDR1 is PRHDT and CDR2 FYEKMQ (reference sequence). J gave up 1 base and V 4 bases, and 8 bases lay outside the gene matches.

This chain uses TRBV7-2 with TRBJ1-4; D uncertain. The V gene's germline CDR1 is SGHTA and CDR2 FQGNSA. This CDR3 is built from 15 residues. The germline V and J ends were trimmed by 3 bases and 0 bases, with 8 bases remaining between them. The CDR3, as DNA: TGTGCCAGCAGCTTCGGTCCTGCAACTAATGAAAAACTGTTTTTT. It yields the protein CASSFGPATNEKLFF.

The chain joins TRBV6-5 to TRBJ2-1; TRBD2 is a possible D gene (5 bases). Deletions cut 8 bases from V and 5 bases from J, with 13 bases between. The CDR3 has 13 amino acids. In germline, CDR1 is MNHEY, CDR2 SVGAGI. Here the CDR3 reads CASPHPSNNEQFF. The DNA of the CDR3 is TGTGCCAGCCCCCACCCTAGCAACAATGAGCAGTTCTTC.

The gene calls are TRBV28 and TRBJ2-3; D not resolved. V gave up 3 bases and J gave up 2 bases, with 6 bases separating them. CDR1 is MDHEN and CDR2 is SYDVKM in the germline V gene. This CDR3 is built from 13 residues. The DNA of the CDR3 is TGTGCCAGCAGTTTCCAGAACACAGATACGCAGTATTTT. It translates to CASSFQNTDTQYF.

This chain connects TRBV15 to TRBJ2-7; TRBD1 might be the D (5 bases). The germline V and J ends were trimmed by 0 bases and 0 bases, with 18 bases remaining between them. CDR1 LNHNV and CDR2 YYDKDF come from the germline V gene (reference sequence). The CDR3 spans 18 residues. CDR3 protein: CATSRDLRTLQDSYEQYF. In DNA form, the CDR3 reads TGTGCCACCAGCAGAGACTTGAGAACTTTACAGGACTCCTACGAGCAGTACTTC.

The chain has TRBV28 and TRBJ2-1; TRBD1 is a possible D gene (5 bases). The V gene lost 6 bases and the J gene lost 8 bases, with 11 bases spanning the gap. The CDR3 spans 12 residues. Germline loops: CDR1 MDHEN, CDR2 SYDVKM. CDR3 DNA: TGTGCCAGCAGCCAGGGCAGTTATGAGCAGTTCTTC. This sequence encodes CASSQGSYEQFF.

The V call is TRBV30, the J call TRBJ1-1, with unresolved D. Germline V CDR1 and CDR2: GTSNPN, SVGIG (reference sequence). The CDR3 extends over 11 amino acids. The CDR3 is CSGNKNTEAFF. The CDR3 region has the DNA TGTTCAGGCAATAAGAACACTGAAGCTTTCTTT.

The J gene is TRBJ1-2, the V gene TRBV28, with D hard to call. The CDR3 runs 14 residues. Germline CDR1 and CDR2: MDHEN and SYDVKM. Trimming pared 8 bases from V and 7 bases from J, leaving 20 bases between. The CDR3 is CASYSGFRNSGYTF. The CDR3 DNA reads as TGTGCCAGCTACTCGGGGTTTCGAAATAGTGGCTACACCTTC.

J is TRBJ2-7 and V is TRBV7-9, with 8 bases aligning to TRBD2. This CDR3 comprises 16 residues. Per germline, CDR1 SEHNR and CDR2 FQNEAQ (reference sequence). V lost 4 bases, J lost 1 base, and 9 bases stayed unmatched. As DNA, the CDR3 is TGTGCCAGCAGCTGGGGGGGCGGGAGGTATTCCTACGAGCAGTACTTC. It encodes CASSWGGGRYSYEQYF. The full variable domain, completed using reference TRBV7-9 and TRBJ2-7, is DTGVSQNPRHKITKRGQNVTFRCDPISEHNRLYWYRQTLGQGPEFLTYFQNEAQLEKSRLLSDRFSAERPKGSFSTLEIQRTEQGDSAMYLCASSWGGGRYSYEQYFGPGTRLTVT.

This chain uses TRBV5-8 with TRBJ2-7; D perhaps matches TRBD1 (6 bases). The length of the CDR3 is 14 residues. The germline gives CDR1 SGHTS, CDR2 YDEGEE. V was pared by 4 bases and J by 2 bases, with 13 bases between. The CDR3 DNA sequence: TGTGCCAGCAGCACAATGACAGGCCCCTACGAGCAGTACTTC. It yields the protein CASSTMTGPYEQYF.

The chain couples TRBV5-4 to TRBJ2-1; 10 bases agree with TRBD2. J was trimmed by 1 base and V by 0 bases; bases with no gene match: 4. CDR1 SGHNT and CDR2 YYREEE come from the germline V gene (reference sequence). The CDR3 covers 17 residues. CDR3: CASSLAPSGSSYNEQFF. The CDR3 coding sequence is TGTGCCAGCAGCTTGGCCCCTAGCGGGAGTTCCTACAATGAGCAGTTCTTC.

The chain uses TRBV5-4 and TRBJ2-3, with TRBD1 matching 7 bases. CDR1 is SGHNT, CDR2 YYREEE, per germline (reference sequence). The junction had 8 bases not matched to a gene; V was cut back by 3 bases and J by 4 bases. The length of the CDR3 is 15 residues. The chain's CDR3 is CASSSRQGTADTQYF. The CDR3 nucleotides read TGTGCCAGCAGCTCGCGACAGGGAACCGCAGATACGCAGTATTTT.